This T cell receptor beta chain is from a study of cytomegalovirus exposure and HLA in healthy donors. The study's findings and limits: Cytomegalovirus association was listed for about 160 TCR beta chains. CMV antigen specificity of a few CMV-associated chains was confirmed in vitro. Reports showed the classifier diagnosing cytomegalovirus status with high specificity and sensitivity.

The validation cohort, a group of over a hundred subjects, included the donors and was separate from the approximately 700-subject first cohort. This CDR3 spans 17 amino acids. Germline V gene sequence: CDR1 SGHAT, CDR2 FQNNGV. Between the trimmed V and J ends, which lost 2 bases and 1 base, there was a span of 17 bases. As regards this clone: Its specificity is unknown.

Measured with immunoSEQ multiplex PCR; TCRdb has only the in-frame clones, and not every one. This sample has 200,000 to 250,000 clones, with roughly 91% found just once. The rearrangement links TRBV11-2 to TRBJ1-1; D perhaps matches TRBD1 (6 bases). The sequence derives from a woman aged 18-30 years in good health and CMV-seropositive. The sequenced sample consisted of PBMCs. The CDR3 bases are TGTGCCAGCAGCTTATACAGGGAAGGCCAGGCGAACACTGAAGCTTTCTTT. This translates into CASSLYREGQANTEAFF.